These 19 T cell receptor beta chains were sequenced from one sample in a study of OX40 agonist ivuxolimab in advanced cancers. TCRdb keeps only in-frame clones here, not all; method: immunoSEQ multiplex PCR. The sample has fewer than 20,000 clones; roughly 90% are singletons. The source was CD4+ or CD8+ T cells sorted from blood, collected in a trial of the OX40 agonist ivuxolimab. The receptors originated from an adult with an advanced solid tumor such as melanoma, head and neck, liver or kidney cancer.

This rearrangement joins TRBV29-1 to TRBJ2-3, with 7 nucleotides matching TRBD1. Germline V lookup: CDR1 SQVTM, CDR2 ANQGSEA. The CDR3 contains 16 residues. V lost 0 bases and J lost 0; bases outside the gene matches: 6. CDR3 nucleotides: TGCAGCGTTGAAGAGGGGACAGCAACTAGCACAGATACGCAGTATTTT. Protein: CSVEEGTATSTDTQYF.

V is TRBV7-9 and J is TRBJ2-7; D ambiguous. The germline CDR1 and CDR2 sequences are SEHNR and FQNEAQ (reference sequence). This CDR3 has 14 residues. V gave up 5 bases and J gave up 3 bases, with 14 bases separating them. CDR3 in DNA: TGTGCCAGCAGCGGAACGATAGGATACTACGAGCAGTACTTC. It codes for CASSGTIGYYEQYF.

The chain couples TRBV21-1 to TRBJ2-7; whether TRBD2, the table's D call, matches the DNA was not checked. TRBV21-1 is assigned pseudogene status. This CDR3 has 14 amino acids. The CDR3 DNA sequence: TGTGCCAGCAGCACAACCGGGACTCACTACGAGCAGTACTTC. Protein sequence: CASSTTGTHYEQYF.

In this sample, this clone turned up a few times. This chain connects TRBV10-1 to TRBJ2-7; TRBD1 aligns across 9 bases. With 4 bases clipped from V and 4 bases from J, the junction kept 2 bases outside the gene matches. The CDR3 extends over 13 amino acids. Germline V gene lookup returns CDR1 WNHNN and CDR2 SYGVQD (reference sequence). The CDR3 coding sequence is TGCGCCAGCAGTGGAGGGACAGGGTACGAGCAGTACTTC. It specifies CASSGGTGYEQYF.

The J gene is TRBJ1-4, the V gene TRBV5-1, with D perhaps TRBD1 (5 bases). V was clipped by 0 bases and J by 8 bases, with 14 bases between them. Germline assignment: CDR1 SGHRS and CDR2 YFSETQ. This CDR3 comprises 15 residues. CDR3 sequence (DNA): TGCGCCAGCAGCTTGGCATGGGGGAGTGACGAAAAACTGTTTTTT. As protein: CASSLAWGSDEKLFF. Full variable domain (rest looked up from reference TRBV5-1 and TRBJ1-4): KAGVTQTPRYLIKTRGQQVTLSCSPISGHRSVSWYQQTPGQGLQFLFEYFSETQRNKGNFPGRFSGRQFSNSRSEMNVSTLELGDSALYLCASSLAWGSDEKLFFGSGTQLSVL.

The genes are TRBV13 and TRBJ1-1; weak D call: TRBD1 (6 bases). The V gene lost 5 bases and the J gene lost 3 bases, with 16 bases spanning the gap. The CDR3 length is 15 residues. Germline CDR1 is PRHDT and CDR2 is FYEKMQ (reference sequence). The CDR3 nucleotides read TGTGCCAGCAGCGGAAAGGGGGGAGAAGACACTGAAGCTTTCTTT. Its translation: CASSGKGGEDTEAFF.

The V call is TRBV19, the J call TRBJ2-5; no reliable D call. Germline lookup yields CDR1 LNHDA and CDR2 SQIVND (reference sequence). Trimming took off 0 bases at V and 4 bases at J, with 6 bases between the two ends. The CDR3 has 13 amino acids. CDR3 DNA: TGTGCCAGTAGTATAGACTTATCAGAGACCCAGTACTTC. This gives the protein CASSIDLSETQYF.

This chain uses TRBV5-1 with TRBJ2-3, with D perhaps matching TRBD2 (5 bases). Looked up from germline, CDR1 is SGHRS and CDR2 is YFSETQ. CDR3 length: 18 residues. Trimming removed 0 bases from V and 3 bases from J, with 20 bases in between. The CDR3 coding sequence is TGCGCCAGCAGCTTGGTTTTCTTAAGCGGAGAGAAAACAGATACGCAGTATTTT. Amino acid sequence: CASSLVFLSGEKTDTQYF.

The gene calls are TRBV19 and TRBJ1-2; 8 bases line up with TRBD1. Germline V gene sequence: CDR1 LNHDA, CDR2 SQIVND (reference sequence). Germline trimming cut 3 bases from V and 4 bases from J; bases unmatched to any gene: 7. This CDR3 spans 15 amino acids. The CDR3 protein is CASSIGTGTRYGYTF. The CDR3 coding sequence is TGTGCCAGTAGTATTGGGACAGGCACTCGCTATGGCTACACCTTC.

This rearrangement joins TRBV27 to TRBJ2-5; unclear D gene. V shed 4 bases and J shed 4 bases, with 10 bases lying between them. The CDR3 loop spans 13 amino acids. CDR1 and CDR2 (germline): MNHEY, SMNVEV (reference sequence). The CDR3 DNA sequence: TGTGCCAGCAGTTCTGGAGCGCGAGAGACCCAGTACTTC. As protein: CASSSGARETQYF.

The V and J genes are TRBV4-1 and TRBJ2-1; D is unresolved. The CDR3 runs 15 residues. Deletions cut 2 bases from V and 8 bases from J, with 16 bases between. Per germline, CDR1 MGHRA and CDR2 YSYEKL. CDR3 sequence (DNA): TGCGCCAGCAGCCAATCTCGGTCCCAAACGCATGAGCAGTTCTTC. Protein product: CASSQSRSQTHEQFF.

In its sample, this clone was seen once. The V and J genes are TRBV10-1 and TRBJ2-1; 10 bases fit TRBD1. The CDR3 extends over 15 amino acids. CDR1 and CDR2 from the germline V gene are WNHNN and SYGVQD (reference sequence). V lost 3 bases to trimming and J lost 4 bases; unmatched junction nucleotides: 3. The CDR3 DNA is TGCGCCAGCAGTGATAGGACAGGGGGGTACAATGAGCAGTTCTTC. Translating gives CASSDRTGGYNEQFF.

The chain has TRBV4-1 and TRBJ1-1, with unresolved D. V was clipped by 1 base and J by 1 base, with 10 bases between them. The CDR3 extends over 15 amino acids. CDR1 is MGHRA and CDR2 is YSYEKL in the germline V gene. CDR3 nucleotides: TGCGCCAGCAGCCAAGTGGGAGCACGGAACACTGAAGCTTTCTTT. It codes for CASSQVGARNTEAFF.

The rearrangement joins TRBV6-6 to TRBJ1-1, with D possibly matching TRBD1 (6 bases). Germline V gene sequence: CDR1 MNHNY, CDR2 SVGAGI (reference sequence). The germline V and J ends were trimmed by 6 bases and 10 bases, with 21 bases remaining between them. There are 14 residues in the CDR3. The CDR3 DNA follows: TGTGCCAGCAGCACTACGGGACATGTGGATACAGCTTTCTTT. It specifies CASSTTGHVDTAFF.

The V gene is TRBV10-3, the J gene TRBJ1-2, with 7 positions matching TRBD1. The germline V gene encodes CDR1 ENHRY and CDR2 SYGVKD. The CDR3 is 14 amino acids. Germline trimming cut 0 bases from V and 8 bases from J; bases unmatched to any gene: 6. CDR3 sequence reads: CAISESSRGRGYTF. CDR3 bases: TGTGCCATCAGTGAGTCATCTAGGGGGCGCGGCTACACCTTC.

V and J are TRBV10-3 and TRBJ2-7, with D possibly TRBD2 on 6 matching bases. Germline lookup yields CDR1 ENHRY and CDR2 SYGVKD. The CDR3 length is 16 residues. The V and J ends lost 4 bases and 2 bases respectively, with 18 bases between them. The CDR3 loop reads CAISVEEGTSTYEQYF. The CDR3 nucleotides read TGTGCCATCAGTGTGGAGGAGGGGACCTCCACCTACGAGCAGTACTTC.

The chain recombines TRBV9 with TRBJ2-1, with D tentatively TRBD1 or TRBD2 (5 bases each). The V end lost 0 bases, the J end lost 9 bases, and 13 bases lay between the germline ends. The CDR3 is made up of 14 amino acids. Germline loops: CDR1 SGDLS, CDR2 YYNGEE. The CDR3 nucleotides are TGTGCCAGCAGCGTAGGGGACCCACAAGGTGAGCAGTTCTTC. Its protein product is CASSVGDPQGEQFF.

The chain recombines TRBV27 with TRBJ1-5; 7 positions match TRBD1. The germline V gene has CDR1 MNHEY and CDR2 SMNVEV (reference sequence). V gave up 0 bases and J gave up 5 bases; unmatched junction bases: 1. The CDR3 is made up of 14 amino acids. The CDR3 DNA is TGTGCCAGCAGTTTATCCACAGGGGATCAGCCCCAGCATTTT. As protein: CASSLSTGDQPQHF.

In nucleotides, the CDR3 is TGCGCCAGCAGCTTAACAGGGGCGGGGGATGGCTACACCTTC. Encoded protein: CASSLTGAGDGYTF. The V gene is TRBV5-1, the J gene TRBJ1-2; TRBD1 matches at 7 bases. The CDR3 is 14 amino acids. After removal of 2 bases from V and 6 bases from J, the junction contained 7 bases not matched to a gene. Germline CDR1 SGHRS, CDR2 YFSETQ. The full variable domain, completed using reference TRBV5-1 and TRBJ1-2, is KAGVTQTPRYLIKTRGQQVTLSCSPISGHRSVSWYQQTPGQGLQFLFEYFSETQRNKGNFPGRFSGRQFSNSRSEMNVSTLELGDSALYLCASSLTGAGDGYTFGSGTRLTVV.